The clone carrying this T cell receptor beta chain was found a few times. The table came from immunoSEQ multiplex PCR; TCRdb's copy has only in-frame clones and leaves some out. This sample has roughly 260,000 clones; under 90% occur once, and the top ten carry 3.5% to 4%. These data come from a study of blood T cell repertoires in COVID-19. Overall study: Donors in the United States, Italy and Spain gave samples during acute or convalescent COVID-19. The analysed material was cDNA or gDNA that came from T cells, B-cell-depleted T cells, or PBMCs.

The V and J ends lost 5 bases and 6 bases, in that order; junction bases with no gene match: 4. The CDR3 has 14 amino acids. The germline V gene has CDR1 MDHEN and CDR2 SYDVKM. The specimen sequenced was PBMCs or T cells enriched from blood (not recorded which). This receptor was identified in a woman aged 35 to 49 who had been exposed to COVID-19. V and J are TRBV28 and TRBJ1-6, with 7 bases fitting TRBD1. The CDR3 nucleotides are TGTGCCAGCAGTAAGGGACAGCCTAATTCACCCCTCCACTTT. This codes for CASSKGQPNSPLHF.